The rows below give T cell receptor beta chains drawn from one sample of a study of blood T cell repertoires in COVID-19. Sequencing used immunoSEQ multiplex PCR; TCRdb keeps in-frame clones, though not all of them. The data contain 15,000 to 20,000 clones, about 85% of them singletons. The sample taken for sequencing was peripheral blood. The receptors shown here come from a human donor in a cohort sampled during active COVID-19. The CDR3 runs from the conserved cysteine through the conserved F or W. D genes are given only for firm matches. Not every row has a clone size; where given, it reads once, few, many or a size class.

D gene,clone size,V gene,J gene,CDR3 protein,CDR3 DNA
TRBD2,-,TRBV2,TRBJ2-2,CASGQGGTGELFF,TGTGCCAGCGGGCAGGGAGGGACCGGGGAGCTGTTTTTT
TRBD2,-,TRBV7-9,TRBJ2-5,CASSLLAGDQETQYF,TGTGCCAGCAGCTTATTAGCGGGGGACCAAGAGACCCAGTACTTC
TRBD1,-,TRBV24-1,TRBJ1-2,CATSDPGTGGMNYGYTF,TGTGCCACCAGTGATCCCGGGACAGGGGGCATGAACTATGGCTACACCTTC
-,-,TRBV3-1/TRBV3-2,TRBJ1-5,CASSQGGGNNQPQHF,TGTGCCAGCAGCCAAGGAGGAGGGAACAATCAGCCCCAGCATTTT
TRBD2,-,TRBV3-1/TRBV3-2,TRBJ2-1,CASSLGLAGDNEQFF,TGTGCCAGCAGCCTGGGACTAGCGGGGGACAATGAGCAGTTCTTC
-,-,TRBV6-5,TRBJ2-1,CASRVAVAYNEQFF,TGTGCCAGCAGGGTAGCGGTCGCATACAATGAGCAGTTCTTC
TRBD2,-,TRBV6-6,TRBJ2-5,CASRQLAGQETQYF,TGTGCCAGTCGACAACTAGCGGGGCAAGAGACCCAGTACTTC
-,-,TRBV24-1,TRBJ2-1,CATSGGGTGRNEQFF,TGTGCCACCAGCGGCGGGGGGACAGGGAGGAATGAGCAGTTCTTC
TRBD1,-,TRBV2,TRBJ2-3,CASTRDRGISDTQYF,TGTGCCAGCACTCGGGACAGGGGGATTTCAGATACGCAGTATTTT
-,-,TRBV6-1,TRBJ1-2,CASSEARGSGYTF,TGTGCCAGCAGTGAGGCGCGGGGTAGCGGCTACACCTTC
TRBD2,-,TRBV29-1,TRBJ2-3,CTALAGVGDTQYF,TGCACCGCGCTAGCGGGGGTGGGAGATACGCAGTATTTT
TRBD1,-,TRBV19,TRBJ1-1,CASSTSLDRVNTEAFF,TGTGCCAGTAGTACTTCCTTGGACAGGGTGAACACTGAAGCTTTCTTT
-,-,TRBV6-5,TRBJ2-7,CASSYSRNYEQYF,TGTGCCAGCAGTTACTCGAGGAACTACGAGCAGTACTTC
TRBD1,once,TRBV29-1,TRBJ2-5,CSVGDRAGAEETQYF,TGCAGCGTTGGGGACAGGGCCGGAGCAGAAGAGACCCAGTACTTC
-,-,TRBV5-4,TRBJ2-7,CASSLGTGVLPYEQYF,TGTGCCAGCAGCTTGGGCACAGGAGTTCTTCCTTACGAGCAGTACTTC
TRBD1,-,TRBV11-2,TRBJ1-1,CASSFTGQGEAFF,TGTGCCAGCAGCTTCACGGGACAGGGGGAAGCTTTCTTT
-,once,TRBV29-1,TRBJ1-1,CSVDRTAAEAFF,TGCAGCGTTGATCGGACAGCAGCTGAAGCTTTCTTT
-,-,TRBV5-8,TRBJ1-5,CASGRRGQPQHF,TGTGCCAGTGGTCGGAGAGGACAGCCCCAGCATTTT
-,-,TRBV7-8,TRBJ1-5,CASSPHGGQGNQPQHF,TGTGCCAGCAGCCCCCACGGGGGGCAAGGCAATCAGCCCCAGCATTTT
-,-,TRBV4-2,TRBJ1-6,CASSQEASRGRLTLHF,TGTGCCAGCAGCCAAGAGGCCTCCAGGGGACGTTTAACCCTCCACTTT
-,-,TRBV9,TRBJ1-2,CASSVGRSNYGYTF,TGTGCCAGCAGCGTAGGCAGAAGTAACTATGGCTACACCTTC
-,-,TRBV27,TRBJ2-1,CASKVSGVYNEQFF,TGTGCCAGCAAAGTTAGCGGCGTTTACAATGAGCAGTTCTTC
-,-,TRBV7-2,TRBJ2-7,CASSLRVSSGEQYF,TGTGCCAGCAGCCTCCGGGTATCTTCGGGCGAGCAGTACTTC
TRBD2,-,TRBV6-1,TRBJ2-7,CASSEISGGTYEQYF,TGTGCCAGCAGTGAAATTAGCGGGGGAACCTACGAGCAGTACTTC
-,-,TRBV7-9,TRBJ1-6,CASSLGQATNSPLHF,TGTGCCAGCAGCTTAGGACAGGCAACGAATTCACCCCTCCACTTT
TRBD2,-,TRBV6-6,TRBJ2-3,CASSTSRAGGTDTQYF,TGTGCCAGCAGTACCTCACGCGCGGGGGGCACAGATACGCAGTATTTT
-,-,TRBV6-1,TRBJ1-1,CASSEPRGRERAFF,TGTGCCAGCAGTGAACCCCGGGGGAGGGAGAGGGCTTTCTTT
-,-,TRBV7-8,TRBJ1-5,CASSLVERGLNQPQHF,TGTGCCAGCAGCTTAGTGGAAAGAGGGCTAAATCAGCCCCAGCATTTT
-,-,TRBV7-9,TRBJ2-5,CAHAGADQETQYF,TGTGCCCACGCAGGGGCGGACCAAGAGACCCAGTACTTC
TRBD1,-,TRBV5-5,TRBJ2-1,CASSVQGHNEQFF,TGTGCCAGCAGCGTACAGGGGCACAATGAGCAGTTCTTC
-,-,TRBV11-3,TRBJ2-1,CASSFLGEDEQFF,TGTGCCAGCAGCTTTCTAGGGGAGGATGAGCAGTTCTTC
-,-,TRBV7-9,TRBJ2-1,CASSPYGPNLNNEQFF,TGTGCCAGCAGCCCGTATGGGCCCAACCTAAACAATGAGCAGTTCTTC
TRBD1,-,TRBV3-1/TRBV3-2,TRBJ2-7,CASSQERGTGISREQYF,TGTGCCAGCAGCCAAGAACGAGGGACAGGGATATCCAGGGAGCAGTACTTC
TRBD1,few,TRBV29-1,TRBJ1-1,CSGYGADREAFF,TGCAGCGGCTACGGAGCGGACAGGGAAGCTTTCTTT
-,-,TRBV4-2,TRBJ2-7,CASSQEDRKNYEQYF,TGTGCCAGCAGCCAAGAGGACAGAAAGAACTACGAGCAGTACTTC
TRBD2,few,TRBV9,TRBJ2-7,CASSVGGSGEYYEQYF,TGTGCCAGCAGCGTAGGGGGTAGCGGGGAGTACTACGAGCAGTACTTC
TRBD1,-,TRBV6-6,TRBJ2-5,CASSGGDRGPETQYF,TGTGCCAGCAGCGGCGGGGACAGGGGTCCAGAGACCCAGTACTTC
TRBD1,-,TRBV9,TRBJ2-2,CASSVRGSLVGELFF,TGTGCCAGCAGCGTCAGGGGGTCTCTGGTCGGGGAGCTGTTTTTT
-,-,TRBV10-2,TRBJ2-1,CASSVGGDEQFF,TGCGCCAGCAGTGTAGGGGGGGATGAGCAGTTCTTC
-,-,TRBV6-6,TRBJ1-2,CASSYDPQGYTF,TGTGCCAGCAGTTACGATCCACAAGGCTACACCTTC
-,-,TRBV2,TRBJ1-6,CASRGNRESSPLHF,TGTGCCAGCAGAGGGAACAGGGAGTCTTCACCCCTCCACTTT
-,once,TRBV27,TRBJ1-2,CASTSWGVDGYTF,TGTGCCAGCACCTCTTGGGGCGTGGATGGCTACACCTTC
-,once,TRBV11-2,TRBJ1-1,CASSFGNTEAFF,TGTGCCAGCAGCTTCGGGAACACTGAAGCTTTCTTT
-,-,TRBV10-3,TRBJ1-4,CAISEDRTNEKLFF,TGTGCCATCAGTGAAGACAGAACTAATGAAAAACTGTTTTTT
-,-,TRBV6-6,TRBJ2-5,CASSYPGSRETQYF,TGTGCCAGCAGTTACCCGGGGTCTCGAGAGACCCAGTACTTC
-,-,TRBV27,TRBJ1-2,CASGKGQRYGYTF,TGTGCCAGCGGTAAGGGGCAGCGCTATGGCTACACCTTC
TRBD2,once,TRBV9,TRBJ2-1,CASSVETSGFSYNEQFF,TGTGCCAGCAGCGTAGAAACTAGCGGGTTCTCCTACAATGAGCAGTTCTTC
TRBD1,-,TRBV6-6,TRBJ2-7,CASSYSGQSYEQYF,TGTGCCAGCAGTTACTCGGGACAGAGCTACGAGCAGTACTTC
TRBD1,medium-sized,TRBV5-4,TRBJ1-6,CASSLTGDGNSPLHF,TGTGCCAGCAGCTTAACAGGGGATGGGAATTCACCCCTCCACTTT
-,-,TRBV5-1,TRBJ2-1,CASSLTETEQFF,TGCGCCAGCAGCTTAACAGAAACTGAGCAGTTCTTC
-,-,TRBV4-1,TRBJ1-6,CASSQAGLAEPLGGSPLHF,TGCGCCAGCAGCCAAGCTGGTCTGGCAGAACCCCTGGGGGGTTCACCCCTCCACTTT
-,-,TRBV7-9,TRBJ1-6,CASRGALSPLHF,TGTGCCAGCAGGGGGGCTCTCTCACCCCTCCACTTT
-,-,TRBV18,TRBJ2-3,CASSPGAGASTDTQYF,TGTGCCAGCTCACCTGGGGCAGGGGCTAGCACAGATACGCAGTATTTT
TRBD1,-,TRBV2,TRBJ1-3,CASGTGNSGNTIYF,TGTGCCAGCGGGACAGGGAACTCTGGAAACACCATATATTTT
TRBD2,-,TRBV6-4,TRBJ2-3,CASSDSSGGADTQYF,TGTGCCAGCAGTGACTCTAGCGGGGGGGCAGATACGCAGTATTTT
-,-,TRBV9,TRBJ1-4,CASSVQGTTNEKLFF,TGTGCCAGCAGCGTCCAGGGTACAACTAATGAAAAACTGTTTTTT
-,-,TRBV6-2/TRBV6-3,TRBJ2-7,CASSYEQGAYEQYF,TGTGCCAGCAGTTACGAACAGGGTGCCTACGAGCAGTACTTC
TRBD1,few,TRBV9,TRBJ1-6,CASSPRTGENSPLHF,TGTGCCAGCAGCCCGAGGACAGGCGAAAATTCACCCCTCCACTTT
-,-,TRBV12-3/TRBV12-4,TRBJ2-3,CASSSGTDTQYF,TGTGCCAGCAGTTCGGGCACAGATACGCAGTATTTT
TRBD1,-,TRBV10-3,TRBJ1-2,CAINTGQGIDGYTF,TGTGCCATCAATACGGGACAGGGGATCGATGGCTACACCTTC